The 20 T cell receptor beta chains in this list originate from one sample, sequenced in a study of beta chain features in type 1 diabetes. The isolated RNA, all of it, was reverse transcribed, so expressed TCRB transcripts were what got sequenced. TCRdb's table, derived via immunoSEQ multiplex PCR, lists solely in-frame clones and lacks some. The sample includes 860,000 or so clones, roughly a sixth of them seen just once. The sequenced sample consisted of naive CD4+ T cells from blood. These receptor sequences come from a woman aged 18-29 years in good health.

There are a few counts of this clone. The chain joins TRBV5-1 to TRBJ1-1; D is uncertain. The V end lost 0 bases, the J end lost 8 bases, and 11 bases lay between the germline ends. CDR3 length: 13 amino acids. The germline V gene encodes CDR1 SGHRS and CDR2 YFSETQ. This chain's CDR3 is CASSLVRDREAFF. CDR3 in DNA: TGCGCCAGCAGCTTGGTAAGGGATCGGGAAGCTTTCTTT.

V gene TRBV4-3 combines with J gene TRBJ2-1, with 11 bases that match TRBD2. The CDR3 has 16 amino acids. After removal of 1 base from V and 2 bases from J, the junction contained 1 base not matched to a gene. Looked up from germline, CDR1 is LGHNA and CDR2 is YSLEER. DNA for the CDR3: TGCGCCAGCAGCCAAGGACTAGCGGGGACCTACAATGAGCAGTTCTTC. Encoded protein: CASSQGLAGTYNEQFF.

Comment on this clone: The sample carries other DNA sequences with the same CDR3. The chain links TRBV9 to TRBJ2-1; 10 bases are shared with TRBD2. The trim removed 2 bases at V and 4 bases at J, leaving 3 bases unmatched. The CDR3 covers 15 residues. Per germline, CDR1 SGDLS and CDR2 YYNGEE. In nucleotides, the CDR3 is TGTGCCAGCAGCGTCGAACTAGCGGGGTACAATGAGCAGTTCTTC. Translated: CASSVELAGYNEQFF.

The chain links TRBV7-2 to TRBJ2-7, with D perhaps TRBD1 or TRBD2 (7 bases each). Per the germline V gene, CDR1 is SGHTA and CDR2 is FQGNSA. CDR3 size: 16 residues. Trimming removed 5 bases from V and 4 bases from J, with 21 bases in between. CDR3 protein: CASSPDWSRGGYEQYF. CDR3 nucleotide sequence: TGTGCCAGCAGCCCCGACTGGAGCAGGGGGGGTTACGAGCAGTACTTC.

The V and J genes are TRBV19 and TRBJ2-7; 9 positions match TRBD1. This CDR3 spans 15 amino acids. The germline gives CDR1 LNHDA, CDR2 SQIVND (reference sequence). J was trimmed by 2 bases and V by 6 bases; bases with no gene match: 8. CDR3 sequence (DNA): TGTGCCAGTAGCGAAGGGACAGGGCGGGCCTACGAGCAGTACTTC. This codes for CASSEGTGRAYEQYF.

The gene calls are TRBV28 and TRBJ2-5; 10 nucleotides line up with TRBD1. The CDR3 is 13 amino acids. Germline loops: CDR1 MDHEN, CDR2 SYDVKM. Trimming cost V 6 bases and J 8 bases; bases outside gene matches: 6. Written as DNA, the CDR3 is TGTGCCAGCAGCAAGGGACAGGGGCCCACCCAGTACTTC. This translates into CASSKGQGPTQYF.

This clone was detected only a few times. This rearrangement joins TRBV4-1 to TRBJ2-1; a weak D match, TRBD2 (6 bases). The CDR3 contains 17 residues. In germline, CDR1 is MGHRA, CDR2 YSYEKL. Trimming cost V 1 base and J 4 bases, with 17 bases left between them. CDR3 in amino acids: CASSQGSQGAGYNEQFF. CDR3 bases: TGCGCCAGCAGCCAAGGATCGCAGGGTGCGGGATACAATGAGCAGTTCTTC.

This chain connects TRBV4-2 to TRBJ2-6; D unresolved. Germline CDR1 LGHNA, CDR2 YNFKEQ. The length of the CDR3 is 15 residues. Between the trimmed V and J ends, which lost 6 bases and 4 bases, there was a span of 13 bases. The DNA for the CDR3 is TGTGCCAGCAGATCGACGCTTGGAGGGGCCAACGTCCTGACTTTC. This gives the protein CASRSTLGGANVLTF.

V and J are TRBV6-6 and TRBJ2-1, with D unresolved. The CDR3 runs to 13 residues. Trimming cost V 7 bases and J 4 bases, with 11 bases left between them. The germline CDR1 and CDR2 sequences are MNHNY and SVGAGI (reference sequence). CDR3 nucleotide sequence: TGTGCCAGCATCGGAGTGGGGTACAATGAGCAGTTCTTC. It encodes CASIGVGYNEQFF.

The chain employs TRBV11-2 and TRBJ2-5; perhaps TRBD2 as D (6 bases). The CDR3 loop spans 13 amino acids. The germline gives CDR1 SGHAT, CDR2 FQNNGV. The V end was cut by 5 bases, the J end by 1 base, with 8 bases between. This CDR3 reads CASSRDFQETQYF. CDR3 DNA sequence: TGTGCCAGCAGCCGGGACTTCCAAGAGACCCAGTACTTC. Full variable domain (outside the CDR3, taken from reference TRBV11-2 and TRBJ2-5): EAGVAQSPRYKIIEKRQSVAFWCNPISGHATLYWYQQILGQGPKLLIQFQNNGVVDDSQLPKDRFSAERLKGVDSTLKIQPAKLEDSAVYLCASSRDFQETQYFGPGTRLLVL.

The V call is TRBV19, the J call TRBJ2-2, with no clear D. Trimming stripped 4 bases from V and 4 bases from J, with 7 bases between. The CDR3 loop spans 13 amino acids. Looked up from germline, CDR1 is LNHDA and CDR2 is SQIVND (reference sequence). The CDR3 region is CASSTPITGELFF. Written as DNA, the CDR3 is TGTGCCAGTAGTACCCCGATCACCGGGGAGCTGTTTTTT.

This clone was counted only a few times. CDR3 loop: CAISQLAISYNEQFF. CDR3 DNA: TGTGCCATCAGCCAACTAGCGATCTCCTACAATGAGCAGTTCTTC. The rearrangement uses TRBV10-3 and TRBJ2-1, with 7 nucleotides matching TRBD2. Trimming at V came to 6 bases and at J to 0 bases, leaving 5 bases not matched to a gene. Germline V gives CDR1 ENHRY, CDR2 SYGVKD. The CDR3 covers 15 residues.

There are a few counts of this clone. CDR3 loop: CSVPSLGGETQYF. The CDR3 DNA sequence: TGCAGCGTCCCCTCGTTGGGTGGAGAGACCCAGTACTTC. The gene calls are TRBV29-1 and TRBJ2-5, with D hard to call. V was cut by 6 bases and J by 4 bases, with 15 bases left in between. Per germline, CDR1 SQVTM and CDR2 ANQGSEA. The CDR3 is made up of 13 amino acids.

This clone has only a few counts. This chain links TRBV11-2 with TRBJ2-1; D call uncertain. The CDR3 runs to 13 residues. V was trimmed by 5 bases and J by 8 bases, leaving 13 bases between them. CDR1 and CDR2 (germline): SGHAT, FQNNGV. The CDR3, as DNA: TGTGCCAGCAGCCGCCCCTCGGTGGATGAGCAGTTCTTC. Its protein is CASSRPSVDEQFF.

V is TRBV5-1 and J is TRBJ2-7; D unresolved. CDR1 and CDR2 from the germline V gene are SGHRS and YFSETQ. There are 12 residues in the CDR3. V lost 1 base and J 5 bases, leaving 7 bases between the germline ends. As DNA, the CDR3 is TGCGCCAGCAGCTTGACGGACCACGAGCAGTACTTC. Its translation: CASSLTDHEQYF.

CDR3 in DNA: TGTGCCAGCAGACTAGCGGGAGGAGGTAGTGAGCAGTACTTC. This codes for CASRLAGGGSEQYF. The genes are TRBV7-2 and TRBJ2-7; the match to TRBD2 covers 12 bases. The J segment lost 7 bases and the V segment lost 6 bases, leaving 7 bases of the junction unmatched. From germline, CDR1 is SGHTA and CDR2 FQGNSA. The length of the CDR3 is 14 residues.

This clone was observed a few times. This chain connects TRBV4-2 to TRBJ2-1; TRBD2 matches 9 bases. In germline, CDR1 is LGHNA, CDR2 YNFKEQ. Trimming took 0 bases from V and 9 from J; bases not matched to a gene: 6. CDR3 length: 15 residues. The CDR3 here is CASSQEGGRATEQFF. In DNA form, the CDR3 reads TGTGCCAGCAGCCAAGAAGGCGGGAGGGCCACTGAGCAGTTCTTC.

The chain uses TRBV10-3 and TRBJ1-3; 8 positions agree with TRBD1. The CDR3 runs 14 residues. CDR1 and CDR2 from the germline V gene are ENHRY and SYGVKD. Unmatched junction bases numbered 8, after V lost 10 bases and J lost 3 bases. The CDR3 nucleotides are TGTGCCACCCGGACAGGGACGTATGGAAACACCATATATTTT. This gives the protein CATRTGTYGNTIYF.

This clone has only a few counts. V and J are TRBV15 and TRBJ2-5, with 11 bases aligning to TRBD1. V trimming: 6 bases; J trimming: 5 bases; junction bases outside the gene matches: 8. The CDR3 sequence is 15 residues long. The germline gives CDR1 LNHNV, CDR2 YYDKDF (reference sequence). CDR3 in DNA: TGTGCCACCAGGAAACCGGGACAGGGGGTGGAGACCCAGTACTTC. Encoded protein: CATRKPGQGVETQYF.

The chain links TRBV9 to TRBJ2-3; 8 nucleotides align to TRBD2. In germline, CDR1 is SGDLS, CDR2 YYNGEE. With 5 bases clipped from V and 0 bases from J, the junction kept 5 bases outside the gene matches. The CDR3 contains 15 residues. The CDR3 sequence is CASRTGLVSTDTQYF. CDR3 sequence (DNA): TGTGCCAGCAGGACGGGACTAGTTAGCACAGATACGCAGTATTTT.